This note documents a single T cell receptor beta chain sequence. Antigen: not known. The data were taken from a study of CD8 T cells in ankylosing spondylitis. Overall study findings and caveats: The authors reported significant enrichment of disease-linked clones in matched ankylosing spondylitis synovial fluid. What seemed typical of ankylosing spondylitis blood was a TCR beta motif built from several highly homologous variants. Some motif variants had been reported before (in reactive arthritis synovial fluid and blood). Disease-linked clones were found to be CD8+ and relatively rare in peripheral blood.

By quantitative 5'-RACE with molecular barcodes, the TCR beta libraries were made. MiXCR was run by TCRdb on the 5' RACE reads, yielding one entry per CDR3 protein. The table shows over 450,000 distinct CDR3 sequences, with roughly 13% occurring only once. Germline V CDR1 and CDR2: KGHDR, SFDVKD. V lost 3 bases, J lost 5 bases, and 19 bases lay in between. The CDR3 spans 16 residues. Sequencing was carried out using blood, either unsorted or a sorted T cell fraction (not recorded which). The source is a male donor with ankylosing spondylitis. The chain is built from TRBV24-1 and TRBJ2-7; a possible D gene is TRBD2 (5 bases). As DNA, the CDR3 is TGTGCCACCAGTGATCCCGGGGATAAGGACGGGAACGAGCAGTACTTC. As protein: CATSDPGDKDGNEQYF.